This T cell receptor beta chain was obtained from a study of blood T cell repertoires in COVID-19. Study as a whole: Sample material is recorded as cDNA or gDNA derived from T cells, B-cell-depleted T cells, or PBMCs.

CDR1 MDHEN and CDR2 SYDVKM come from the germline V gene. Trimming at V came to 5 bases and at J to 2 bases, leaving 12 bases not matched to a gene. The CDR3 covers 16 residues. The repertoire was sequenced with immunoSEQ multiplex PCR; TCRdb's copy has only in-frame clones and lacks some. The repertoire holds 45,000 to 65,000 clones, with roughly 90% as singletons. V usage is TRBV28 and J usage is TRBJ2-7; 7 nucleotides match TRBD1. This sequence originates from a man aged 80 or over with active or convalescent COVID-19. Sequencing was done on a sample of peripheral blood. CDR3 protein: CASSPTWTGATYEQYF. As DNA, the CDR3 is TGTGCCAGCAGTCCAACCTGGACAGGAGCTACCTACGAGCAGTACTTC. Using reference TRBV28 and TRBJ2-7 for the parts outside the CDR3, the full variable domain is DVKVTQSSRYLVKRTGEKVFLECVQDMDHENMFWYRQDPGLGLRLIYFSYDVKMKEKGDIPEGYSVSREKKERFSLILESASTNQTSMYLCASSPTWTGATYEQYFGPGTRLTVT.